Listed here are 11 T cell receptor beta chains from one sample, sequenced in a study of CD8 T cells in ankylosing spondylitis. TCRdb redid the calling of the 5' RACE reads with MiXCR, one entry per CDR3 protein. The sample holds 250,000 to 300,000 distinct CDR3 sequences; about 20% are singletons and the top ten take 7.8%. Sequenced sample: blood, either unsorted or a sorted T cell fraction (not recorded which). The receptor set was obtained from a male donor with ankylosing spondylitis or in good health (not recorded which).

This clonotype was seen more than once but under ten times. V is TRBV5-1 and J is TRBJ2-7; D is ambiguous. V lost 5 bases, J lost 6 bases, and 12 bases lay in between. The CDR3 runs 12 residues. Germline V CDR1 and CDR2: SGHRS, YFSETQ. CDR3 bases: TGCGCCAGCAGGTCACCAACTTGCGAGCAGTACGTC. This codes for CASRSPTCEQYV.

This clonotype was observed many times. The J gene is TRBJ2-3, the V gene TRBV12-3 or TRBV12-4; 7 bases map to TRBD1. This CDR3 spans 14 amino acids. Germline trimming cut 3 bases from V and 4 bases from J; bases unmatched to any gene: 4. CDR3 nucleotide sequence: TGTGCCAGCAGTTTGACAGGGAACGCAGATACGCAGTATTTT. Translating gives CASSLTGNADTQYF.

V and J are TRBV4-1 and TRBJ2-7; D may correspond to TRBD1 or TRBD2 (7 bases each). Trimming cost V 4 bases and J 4 bases, with 26 bases left between them. The V gene's germline CDR1 is MGHRA and CDR2 YSYEKL. The CDR3 runs 18 residues. CDR3 region: CASSPASGQRGIPYEQYV. DNA of the CDR3: TGCGCCAGCAGCCCTGCTTCGGGACAGCGGGGAATCCCGTACGAGCAGTACGTC.

The V call is TRBV27, the J call TRBJ1-4; 9 positions agree with TRBD1. Trimming removed 6 bases from V and 8 bases from J; junction bases left unmatched: 10. Germline V gives CDR1 MNHEY, CDR2 SMNVEV (reference sequence). This CDR3 region has 15 residues. The DNA of the CDR3 is TGTGCCAGCAGCCGGGTCCGGGACAGGGTCGAAAAACTGTTTTTT. Its translation is CASSRVRDRVEKLFF.

The chain employs TRBV9 and TRBJ2-3, with TRBD1 matching 10 bases. CDR1 is SGDLS and CDR2 is YYNGEE in the germline V gene. The CDR3 is made up of 16 amino acids. Losses at the gene ends were 4 bases for V and 6 bases for J; bases not matched to a gene: 11. In nucleotides, the CDR3 is TGTGCCAGCAGCCCCCGGACAGGGGGAGCGGGGGATACGCAGTATTTT. This encodes CASSPRTGGAGDTQYF.

This clonotype was found a few times. The chain couples TRBV28 to TRBJ1-6; 8 bases fit TRBD1. With V trimmed by 8 bases and J by 14 bases, 17 bases remained unmatched. The CDR3 extends over 15 amino acids. Germline CDR1 and CDR2: MDHEN and SYDVKM. The CDR3 region is CASRWGTGGPFTLHF. The CDR3 nucleotides read TGTGCCAGCCGGTGGGGGACAGGAGGCCCATTCACCCTCCACTTT.

This clonotype was observed a handful of times. The chain recombines TRBV6-1 with TRBJ2-7; D is possibly TRBD1 (6 bases). Per germline, CDR1 MNHNS and CDR2 SASEGT. The CDR3 length is 14 residues. The V end was cut by 3 bases, the J end by 3 bases, with 12 bases between. CDR3 sequence reads: CASSEQTGVYEQYV. CDR3 sequence (DNA): TGTGCCAGCAGTGAGCAGACAGGAGTCTACGAGCAGTACGTC.

This clonotype was counted only a few times. This chain joins TRBV2 and TRBJ2-5; 12 bases are a match to TRBD2. J gave up 4 bases and V 8 bases, and 5 bases lay outside the gene matches. The CDR3 consists of 14 residues. Germline CDR1 SNHLY, CDR2 FYNNEI. CDR3 DNA sequence: TGTGCCAGCCATACTAGCGGGGGGCCAGAGACCCAGTACTTC. It encodes CASHTSGGPETQYF.

The chain uses TRBV7-8 and TRBJ2-5; no definite D call. The CDR3 is made up of 14 amino acids. Germline-derived CDR1 and CDR2 are SGHVS and FQNEAQ. V was cut by 2 bases and J by 2 bases, with 9 bases left in between. The CDR3 DNA follows: TGTGCCAGCAGCTTATATGGAGTACAAGAGACCCAGTACTTC. It codes for CASSLYGVQETQYF.

This rearrangement joins TRBV28 to TRBJ2-5; 13 positions agree with TRBD2. There are 16 residues in the CDR3. Per the germline V gene, CDR1 is MDHEN and CDR2 is SYDVKM. The J segment lost 0 bases and the V segment lost 2 bases, leaving 0 bases of the junction unmatched. This CDR3 reads CASSLGTSGDQETQYF. CDR3 nucleotides: TGTGCCAGCAGTTTAGGGACTAGCGGGGACCAAGAGACCCAGTACTTC. Filled out from reference TRBV28 and TRBJ2-5, the complete variable domain reads DVKVTQSSRYLVKRTGEKVFLECVQDMDHENMFWYRQDPGLGLRLIYFSYDVKMKEKGDIPEGYSVSREKKERFSLILESASTNQTSMYLCASSLGTSGDQETQYFGPGTRLLVL.

CDR3 nucleotides: TGTGCCAGCAGCGCCACGGGACTTGGAGAGACCCAGTACTTC. Translated: CASSATGLGETQYF. The chain employs TRBV7-7 and TRBJ2-5; maybe TRBD2 (6 bases). V dropped 5 bases and J dropped 4 bases, with 14 bases sitting between them. The CDR3 sequence is 14 residues long. Germline V gene lookup returns CDR1 SSHAT and CDR2 FNYEAQ (reference sequence).